One TCR beta chain is described in this entry. Memory CD4+ cells were the fraction left after CD45RA+ naive selection. The CDR3 sequence is 14 residues long. Trimming removed 4 bases at V and 3 bases at J, with 12 bases between. The germline V gene has CDR1 MNHEY and CDR2 SVGAGI. Each subset's genomic DNA was split evenly across several immunoSEQ plates. Sequenced by immunoSEQ multiplex PCR; TCRdb stores in-frame clones only, minus some. The sample yields some 2,500,000 clones, 80% to 95% seen once. These data originate in a study of shared clonotypes between healthy human individuals. V and J are TRBV6-5 and TRBJ1-2, with TRBD1 as a possible D gene (5 bases). This sequence originates from a man in his late teens or twenties in good health. Some clones in this sample may be carry-over from other donors' samples. The sequenced material came from naive CD4+ T cells from PBMCs. Subset in this sample: CD45RA+ positively selected. Here the CDR3 DNA reads TGTGCCAGCAGTTCTACAGGTTTTGACTATGGCTACACCTTC. Its translation: CASSSTGFDYGYTF.